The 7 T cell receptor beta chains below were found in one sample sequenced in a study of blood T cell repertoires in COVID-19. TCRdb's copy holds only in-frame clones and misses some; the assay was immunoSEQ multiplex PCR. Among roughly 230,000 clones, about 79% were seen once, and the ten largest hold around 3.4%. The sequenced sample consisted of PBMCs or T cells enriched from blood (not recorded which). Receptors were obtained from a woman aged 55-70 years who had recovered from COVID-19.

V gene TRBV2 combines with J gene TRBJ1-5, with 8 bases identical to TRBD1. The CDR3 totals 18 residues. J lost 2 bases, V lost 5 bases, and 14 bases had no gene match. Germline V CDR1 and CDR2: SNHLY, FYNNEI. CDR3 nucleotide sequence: TGTGCCAGCAGTCGCCGGACAGGGCTAGGGGGAGGCAATCAGCCCCAGCATTTT. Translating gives CASSRRTGLGGGNQPQHF.

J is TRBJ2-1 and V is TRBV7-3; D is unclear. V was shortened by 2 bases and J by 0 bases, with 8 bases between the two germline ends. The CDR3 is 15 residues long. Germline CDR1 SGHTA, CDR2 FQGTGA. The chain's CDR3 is CASSLGQASYNEQFF. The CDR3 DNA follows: TGTGCCAGCAGCTTAGGGCAGGCCTCCTACAATGAGCAGTTCTTC.

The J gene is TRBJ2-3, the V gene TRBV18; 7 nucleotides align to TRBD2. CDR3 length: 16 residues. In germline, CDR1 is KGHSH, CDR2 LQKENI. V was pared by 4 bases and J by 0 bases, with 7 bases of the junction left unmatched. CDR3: CASSLTGGASTDTQYF. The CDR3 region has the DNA TGTGCCAGCTCACTAACGGGGGGAGCTAGCACAGATACGCAGTATTTT.

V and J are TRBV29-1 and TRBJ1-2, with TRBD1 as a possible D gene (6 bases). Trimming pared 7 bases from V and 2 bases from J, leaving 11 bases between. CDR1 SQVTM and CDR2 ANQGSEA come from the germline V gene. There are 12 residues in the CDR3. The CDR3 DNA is TGCAGCGGCGGACAGCACAACTATGGCTACACCTTC. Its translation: CSGGQHNYGYTF.

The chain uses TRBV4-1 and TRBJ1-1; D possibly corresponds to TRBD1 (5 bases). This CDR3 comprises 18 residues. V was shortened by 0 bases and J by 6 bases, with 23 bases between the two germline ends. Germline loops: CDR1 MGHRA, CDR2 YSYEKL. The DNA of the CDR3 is TGCGCCAGCAGCCAAGATTTCAGGGTTCAAGACCTAAGGGCTGAAGCTTTCTTT. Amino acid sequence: CASSQDFRVQDLRAEAFF.

As DNA, the CDR3 is TGTGCCAGCAGCCCTCGGGGGGGTCGGGAGACCCAGTACTTC. Encoded protein: CASSPRGGRETQYF. The rearrangement joins TRBV3-1 (or the pseudogene TRBV3-2) to TRBJ2-5, with 8 bases lining up with TRBD2. V lost 4 bases and J lost 5; bases outside the gene matches: 6. The CDR3 is made up of 14 amino acids. The germline V gene encodes CDR1 LGHDT and CDR2 YNNKEL (reference sequence).

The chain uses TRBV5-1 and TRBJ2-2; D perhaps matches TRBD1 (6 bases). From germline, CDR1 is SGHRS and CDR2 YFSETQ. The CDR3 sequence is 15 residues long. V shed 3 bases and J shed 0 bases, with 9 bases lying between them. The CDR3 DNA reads TGCGCCAGCAGCTCGGACAGACCGAACACCGGGGAGCTGTTTTTT. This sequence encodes CASSSDRPNTGELFF. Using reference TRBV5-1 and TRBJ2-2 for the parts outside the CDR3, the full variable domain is KAGVTQTPRYLIKTRGQQVTLSCSPISGHRSVSWYQQTPGQGLQFLFEYFSETQRNKGNFPGRFSGRQFSNSRSEMNVSTLELGDSALYLCASSSDRPNTGELFFGEGSRLTVL.